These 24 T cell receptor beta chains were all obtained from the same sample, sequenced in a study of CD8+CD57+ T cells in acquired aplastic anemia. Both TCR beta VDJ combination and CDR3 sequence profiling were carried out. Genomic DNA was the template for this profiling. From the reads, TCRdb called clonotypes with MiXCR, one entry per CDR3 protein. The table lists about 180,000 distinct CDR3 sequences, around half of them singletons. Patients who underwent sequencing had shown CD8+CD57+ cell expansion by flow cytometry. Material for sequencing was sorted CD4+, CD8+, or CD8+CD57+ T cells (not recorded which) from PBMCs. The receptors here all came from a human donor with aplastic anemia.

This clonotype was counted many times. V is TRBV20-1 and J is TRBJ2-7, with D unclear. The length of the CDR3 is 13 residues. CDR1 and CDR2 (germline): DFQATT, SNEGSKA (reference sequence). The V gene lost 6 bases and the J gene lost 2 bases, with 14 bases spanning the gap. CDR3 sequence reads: CSASYDLTYEQYF. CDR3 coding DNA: TGCAGTGCCTCGTACGATTTAACCTACGAGCAGTACTTC.

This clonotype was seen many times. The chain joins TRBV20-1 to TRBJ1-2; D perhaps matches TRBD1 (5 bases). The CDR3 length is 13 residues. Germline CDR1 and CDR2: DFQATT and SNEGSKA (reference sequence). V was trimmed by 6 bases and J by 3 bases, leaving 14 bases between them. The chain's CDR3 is CSALLGVDYGYTF. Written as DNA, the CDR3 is TGCAGTGCCTTACTGGGGGTGGACTATGGCTACACCTTC.

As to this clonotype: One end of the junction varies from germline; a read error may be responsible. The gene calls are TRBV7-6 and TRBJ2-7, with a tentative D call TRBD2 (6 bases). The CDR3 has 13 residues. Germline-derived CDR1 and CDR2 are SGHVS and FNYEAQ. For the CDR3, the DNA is TGTGCTAGCAGCCCCAACGGGGGCTACGAGCAGTACTTC. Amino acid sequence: CASSPNGGYEQYF.

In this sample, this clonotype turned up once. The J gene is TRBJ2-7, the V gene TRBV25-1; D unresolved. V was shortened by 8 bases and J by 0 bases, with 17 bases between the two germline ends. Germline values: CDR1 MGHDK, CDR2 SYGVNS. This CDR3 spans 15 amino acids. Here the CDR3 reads CASSPAADHSYEQYF. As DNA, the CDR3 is TGTGCCAGCTCCCCGGCGGCCGACCACTCCTACGAGCAGTACTTC.

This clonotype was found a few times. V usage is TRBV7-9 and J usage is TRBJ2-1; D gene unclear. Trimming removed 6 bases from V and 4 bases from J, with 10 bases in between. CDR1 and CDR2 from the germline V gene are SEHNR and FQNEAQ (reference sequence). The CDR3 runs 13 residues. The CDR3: CASSLDGYNEQFF. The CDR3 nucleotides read TGTGCCAGCAGTTTGGACGGTTACAATGAGCAGTTCTTC. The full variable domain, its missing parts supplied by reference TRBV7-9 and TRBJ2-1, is DTGVSQNPRHKITKRGQNVTFRCDPISEHNRLYWYRQTLGQGPEFLTYFQNEAQLEKSRLLSDRFSAERPKGSFSTLEIQRTEQGDSAMYLCASSLDGYNEQFFGPGTRLTVL.

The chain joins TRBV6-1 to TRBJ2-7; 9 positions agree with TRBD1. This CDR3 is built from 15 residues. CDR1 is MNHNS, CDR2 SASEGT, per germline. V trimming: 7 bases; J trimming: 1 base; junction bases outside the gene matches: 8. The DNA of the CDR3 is TGTGCCAGCACCTCCCCCGGGACAGGGTCCTACGAGCAGTACTTC. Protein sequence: CASTSPGTGSYEQYF.

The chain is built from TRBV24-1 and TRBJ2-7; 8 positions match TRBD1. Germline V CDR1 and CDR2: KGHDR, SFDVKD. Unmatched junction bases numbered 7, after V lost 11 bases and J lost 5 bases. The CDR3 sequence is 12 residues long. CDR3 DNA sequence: TGTGCCATCGGGACAGGCGGGGACGAGCAGTACTTC. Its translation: CAIGTGGDEQYF.

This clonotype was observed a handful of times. The CDR3 protein is CASSPEGSRFEKLFF. In DNA form, the CDR3 reads TGCGCCAGCAGCCCTGAGGGGAGTCGATTTGAAAAACTGTTTTTT. The V call is TRBV5-1, the J call TRBJ1-4, with D tentatively TRBD1 (5 bases). The germline CDR1 and CDR2 sequences are SGHRS and YFSETQ. The CDR3 totals 15 residues. V was cut by 4 bases and J by 7 bases, with 17 bases left in between.

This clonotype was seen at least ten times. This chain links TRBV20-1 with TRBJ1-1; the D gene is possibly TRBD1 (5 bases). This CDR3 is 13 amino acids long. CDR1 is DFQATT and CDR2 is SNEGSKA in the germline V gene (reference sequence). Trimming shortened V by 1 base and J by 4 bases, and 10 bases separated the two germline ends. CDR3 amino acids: CSARGPGRTEAFF. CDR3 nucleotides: TGCAGTGCTAGAGGGCCGGGGCGCACTGAAGCTTTCTTT.

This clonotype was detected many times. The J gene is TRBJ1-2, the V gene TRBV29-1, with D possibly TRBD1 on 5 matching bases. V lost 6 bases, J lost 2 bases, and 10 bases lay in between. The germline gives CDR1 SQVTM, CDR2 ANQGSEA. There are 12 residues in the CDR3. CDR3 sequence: CSVRQLNYGYTF. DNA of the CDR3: TGCAGCGTACGACAGTTAAACTATGGCTACACCTTC.

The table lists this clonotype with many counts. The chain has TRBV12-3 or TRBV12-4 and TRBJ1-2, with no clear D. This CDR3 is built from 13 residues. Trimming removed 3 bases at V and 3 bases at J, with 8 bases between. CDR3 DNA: TGTGCCAGCAGTTTGGGCAACTACTATGGCTACACCTTC. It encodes CASSLGNYYGYTF.

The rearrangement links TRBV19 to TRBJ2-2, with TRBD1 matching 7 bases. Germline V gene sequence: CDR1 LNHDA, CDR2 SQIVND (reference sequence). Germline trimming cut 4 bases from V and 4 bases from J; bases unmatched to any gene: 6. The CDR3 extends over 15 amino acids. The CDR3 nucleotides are TGTGCCAGTAGTACAGGACAGGCACTCACCGGGGAGCTGTTTTTT. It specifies CASSTGQALTGELFF.

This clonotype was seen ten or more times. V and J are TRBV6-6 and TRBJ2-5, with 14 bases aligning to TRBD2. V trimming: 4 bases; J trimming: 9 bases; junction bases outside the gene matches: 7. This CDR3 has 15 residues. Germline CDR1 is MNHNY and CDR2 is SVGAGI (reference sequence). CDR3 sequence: CASSSTTSGGGAQYF. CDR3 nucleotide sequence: TGTGCCAGCAGTTCCACGACTAGCGGGGGGGGGGCCCAGTACTTC.

In DNA, the CDR3 is TGTGCCAGCAGTGAATGGTCGGTGGGGCGGAACAGTCAGCCCCAGCATTTT. Its translation: CASSEWSVGRNSQPQHF. The chain carries TRBV6-1 and TRBJ1-5; D perhaps matches TRBD1 (5 bases). The V gene lost 2 bases and the J gene lost 6 bases, with 20 bases spanning the gap. Germline V gene lookup returns CDR1 MNHNS and CDR2 SASEGT. The CDR3 length is 17 residues.

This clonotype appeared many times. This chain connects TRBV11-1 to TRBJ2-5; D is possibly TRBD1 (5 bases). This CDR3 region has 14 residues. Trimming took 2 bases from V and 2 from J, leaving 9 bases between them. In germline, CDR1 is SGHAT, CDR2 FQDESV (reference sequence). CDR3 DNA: TGTGCCAGCAGCTTATCGGCAGGGCAAGAGACCCAGTACTTC. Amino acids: CASSLSAGQETQYF.

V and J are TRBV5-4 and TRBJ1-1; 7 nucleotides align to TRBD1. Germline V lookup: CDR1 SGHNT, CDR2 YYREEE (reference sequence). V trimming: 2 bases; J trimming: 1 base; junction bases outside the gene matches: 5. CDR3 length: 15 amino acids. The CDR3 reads CASSFRDRKNTEAFF. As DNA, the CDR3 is TGTGCCAGCAGCTTTAGGGACAGAAAGAACACTGAAGCTTTCTTT.

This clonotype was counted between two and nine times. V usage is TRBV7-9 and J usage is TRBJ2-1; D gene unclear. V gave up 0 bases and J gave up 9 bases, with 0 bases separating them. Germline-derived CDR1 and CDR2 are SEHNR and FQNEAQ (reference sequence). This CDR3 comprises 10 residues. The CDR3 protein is CASSLAEQFF. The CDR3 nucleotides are TGTGCCAGCAGCTTAGCTGAGCAGTTCTTC.

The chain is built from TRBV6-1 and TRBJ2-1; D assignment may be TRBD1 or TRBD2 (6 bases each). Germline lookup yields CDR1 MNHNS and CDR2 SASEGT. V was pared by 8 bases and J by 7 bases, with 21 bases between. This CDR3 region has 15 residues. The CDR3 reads CASSKGGSGWNEQFF. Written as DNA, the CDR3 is TGTGCCAGCTCAAAAGGGGGGAGCGGTTGGAATGAGCAGTTCTTC.

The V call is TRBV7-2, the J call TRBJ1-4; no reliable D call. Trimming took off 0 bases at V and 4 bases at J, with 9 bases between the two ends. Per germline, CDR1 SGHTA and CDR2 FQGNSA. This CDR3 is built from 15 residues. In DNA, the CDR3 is TGTGCCAGCAGCTTAGCTTTACACCTTAATGAAAAACTGTTTTTT. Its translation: CASSLALHLNEKLFF. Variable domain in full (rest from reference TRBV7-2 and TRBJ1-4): GAGVSQSPSNKVTEKGKDVELRCDPISGHTALYWYRQSLGQGLEFLIYFQGNSAPDKSGLPSDRFSAERTGGSVSTLTIQRTQQEDSAVYLCASSLALHLNEKLFFGSGTQLSVL.

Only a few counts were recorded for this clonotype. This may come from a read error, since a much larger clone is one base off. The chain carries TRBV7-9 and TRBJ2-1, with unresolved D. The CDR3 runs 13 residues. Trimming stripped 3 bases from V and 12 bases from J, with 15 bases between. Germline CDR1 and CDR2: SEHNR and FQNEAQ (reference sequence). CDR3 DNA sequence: TGTGCCAGCAGCTTGTCTGATACTGATGGGCAGTTCTTC. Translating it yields CASSLSDTDGQFF.

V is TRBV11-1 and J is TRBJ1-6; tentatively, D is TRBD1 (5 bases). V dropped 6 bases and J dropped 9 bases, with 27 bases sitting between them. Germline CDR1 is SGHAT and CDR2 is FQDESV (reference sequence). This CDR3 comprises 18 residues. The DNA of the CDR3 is TGTGCCAGCAGGTCCCGAGCGGCGACACCGGGGGGGAGTTCACCCCTCCACTTT. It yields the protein CASRSRAATPGGSSPLHF.

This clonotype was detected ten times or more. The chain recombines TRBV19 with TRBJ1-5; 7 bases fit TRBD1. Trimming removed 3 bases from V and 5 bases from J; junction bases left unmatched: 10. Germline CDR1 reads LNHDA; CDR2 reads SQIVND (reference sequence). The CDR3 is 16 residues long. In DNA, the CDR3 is TGTGCCAGTAGTATGTTACAGGGGACCCTTTATCAGCCCCAGCATTTT. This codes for CASSMLQGTLYQPQHF.

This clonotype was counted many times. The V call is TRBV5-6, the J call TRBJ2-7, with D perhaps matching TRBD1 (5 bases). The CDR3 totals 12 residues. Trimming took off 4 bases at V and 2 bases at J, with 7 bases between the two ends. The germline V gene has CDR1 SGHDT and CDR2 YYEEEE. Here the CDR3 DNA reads TGTGCCAGCAGCATGACAGCCTACGAGCAGTACTTC. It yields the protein CASSMTAYEQYF.

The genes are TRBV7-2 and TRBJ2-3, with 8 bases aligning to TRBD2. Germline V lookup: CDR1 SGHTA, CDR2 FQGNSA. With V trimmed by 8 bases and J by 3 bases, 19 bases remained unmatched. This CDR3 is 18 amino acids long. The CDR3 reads CASWHGGGIVGGTDTQYF. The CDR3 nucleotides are TGTGCCAGCTGGCACGGGGGGGGGATTGTCGGGGGGACAGATACGCAGTATTTT.